Listed below are T cell receptor beta chains from one sample, sequenced in a study of T cell responses to AZD1222 COVID-19 vaccine. Libraries were prepared by immunoSEQ multiplex PCR; TCRdb keeps only in-frame clonotypes and omits some of them. The top ten hold 5% of the sample, which has more than 95,000 clones, about four fifths seen once. This specimen consisted of peripheral blood, obtained on day 0 of AZD1222 vaccination. The receptors stem from an adult in good health. The CDR3 runs from the conserved cysteine through the conserved F or W. The order of the fields is D gene, clone size, J gene, V gene, CDR3 DNA, CDR3 protein. A D gene is named only where the DNA matches it firmly. Not all rows give a size; the values are once, few, many and, for expanded clones, a class.

d_call: TRBD1
clone_size: -
j_call: TRBJ1-2
v_call: TRBV29-1
cdr3_nt: TGCAGCGTGAGACAGGGGGTAGAGGGCTACACCTTC
cdr3_aa: CSVRQGVEGYTF

d_call: -
clone_size: -
j_call: TRBJ1-1
v_call: TRBV7-2
cdr3_nt: TGTGCCAGCAGCACTGACAGAAACACTGAAGCTTTCTTT
cdr3_aa: CASSTDRNTEAFF

d_call: -
clone_size: -
j_call: TRBJ2-1
v_call: TRBV9
cdr3_nt: TGTGCCAGCAGCTCGAGCTCCTACAATGAGCAGTTCTTC
cdr3_aa: CASSSSSYNEQFF

d_call: -
clone_size: few
j_call: TRBJ2-3
v_call: TRBV2
cdr3_nt: TGTGCCATCCAGGGGAACACAGATACGCAGTATTTT
cdr3_aa: CAIQGNTDTQYF

d_call: -
clone_size: -
j_call: TRBJ2-1
v_call: TRBV4-3
cdr3_nt: TGCGCCAGCAGCCAGGCTAGGAGGTGGGAGCAGTTCTTC
cdr3_aa: CASSQARRWEQFF

d_call: TRBD1
clone_size: -
j_call: TRBJ1-2
v_call: TRBV5-5
cdr3_nt: TGTGCCAGCAAGCCAGGGGGGGCGGGAAACTATGGCTACACCTTC
cdr3_aa: CASKPGGAGNYGYTF

d_call: -
clone_size: -
j_call: TRBJ1-6
v_call: TRBV6-2/TRBV6-3
cdr3_nt: TGTGCCAGCAGTTATCCCGGGACCCGGAGACTCAATTCACCCCTCCACTTT
cdr3_aa: CASSYPGTRRLNSPLHF

d_call: TRBD2
clone_size: -
j_call: TRBJ2-1
v_call: TRBV12-3/TRBV12-4
cdr3_nt: TGTGCCAGCAGTTTTCTAGCGGGCGAGCAGTTCTTC
cdr3_aa: CASSFLAGEQFF

d_call: -
clone_size: -
j_call: TRBJ1-2
v_call: TRBV19
cdr3_nt: TGTGCCGGAAGGACGGATGTCTATGGCTACACCTTC
cdr3_aa: CAGRTDVYGYTF

d_call: TRBD1
clone_size: -
j_call: TRBJ1-6
v_call: TRBV2
cdr3_nt: TGTGCCAGCAGCCGCGACCCGACAGGGTGGGGATCACCCCTCCACTTT
cdr3_aa: CASSRDPTGWGSPLHF

d_call: -
clone_size: -
j_call: TRBJ1-2
v_call: TRBV7-9
cdr3_nt: TGTGCCAGCAGCCCGAGGGGAGGGGCTGGCTACACCTTC
cdr3_aa: CASSPRGGAGYTF

d_call: -
clone_size: -
j_call: TRBJ2-7
v_call: TRBV21-1
cdr3_nt: TGTGCCAGCAGCAAAGGGGATGGGGAAAAGGGAGTCTACGAGCAGTACTTC
cdr3_aa: CASSKGDGEKGVYEQYF

d_call: -
clone_size: -
j_call: TRBJ2-7
v_call: TRBV6-5
cdr3_nt: TGTGCCAGCAGTTACTCGGCAGGTACAGAGAGAGAGCAGTACTTC
cdr3_aa: CASSYSAGTEREQYF

d_call: -
clone_size: -
j_call: TRBJ1-4
v_call: TRBV6-5
cdr3_nt: TGTGCCAGCAGTTACTCCCCATCCCTCTCGGGAAAACTGTTTTTT
cdr3_aa: CASSYSPSLSGKLFF

d_call: TRBD1
clone_size: -
j_call: TRBJ1-3
v_call: TRBV4-2
cdr3_nt: TGTGCCAGCAGCCAAGAAATACAGGGGGCGAGGGGAAACACCATATATTTT
cdr3_aa: CASSQEIQGARGNTIYF